The T cell receptor beta chain described here comes from a study of T cells in Graves' hyperthyroidism and ophthalmopathy. The study, taken as a whole, reports: For ophthalmopathy, model prediction preceded onset by a median around six months. Most clonotypes that expanded in the thyroid above 0.001 also showed up in blood.

Notes on this clonotype: No antigen is known for it. This may stem from a read error, because a much larger clone lies one nucleotide away.

V was pared by 1 base and J by 7 bases, with 4 bases of the junction left unmatched. Germline V gene sequence: CDR1 SNHLY, CDR2 FYNNEI. The CDR3 extends over 14 amino acids. TCR beta CDR3 regions were amplified from RNA transcripts. Primed by the HTBI set, a first-round RT-PCR was run on the TCR CDR3. TCRdb ran MiXCR on the multiplex PCR reads and lists one entry per CDR3 protein. The sample has about 330,000 distinct CDR3 sequences, 12% to 15% seen once. The clonotype originates from a middle-aged woman with Graves' ophthalmopathy. Sequenced sample: blood. J is TRBJ1-1 and V is TRBV2; 9 nucleotides line up with TRBD1. In nucleotides, the CDR3 is TGTGCCAGCAGTGAAGGGACAGGGGACTTTGAAGCTTTCTTT. Protein: CASSEGTGDFEAFF.